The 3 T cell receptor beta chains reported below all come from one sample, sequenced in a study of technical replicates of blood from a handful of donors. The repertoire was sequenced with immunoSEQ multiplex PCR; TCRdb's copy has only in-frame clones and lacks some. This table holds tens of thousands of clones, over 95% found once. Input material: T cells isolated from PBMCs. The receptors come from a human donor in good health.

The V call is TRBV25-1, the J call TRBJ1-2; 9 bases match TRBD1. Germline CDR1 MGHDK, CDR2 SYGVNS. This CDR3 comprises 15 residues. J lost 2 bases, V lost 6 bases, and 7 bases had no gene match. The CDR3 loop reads CASRGTGYYNYGYTF. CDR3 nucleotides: TGTGCCAGCAGGGGGACAGGGTATTACAACTATGGCTACACCTTC.

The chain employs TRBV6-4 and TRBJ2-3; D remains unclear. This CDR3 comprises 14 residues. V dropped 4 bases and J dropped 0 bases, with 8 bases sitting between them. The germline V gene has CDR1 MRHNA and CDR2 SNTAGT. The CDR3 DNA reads TGTGCCAGCAGTGTTTTGGCTAGCACAGATACGCAGTATTTT. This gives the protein CASSVLASTDTQYF.

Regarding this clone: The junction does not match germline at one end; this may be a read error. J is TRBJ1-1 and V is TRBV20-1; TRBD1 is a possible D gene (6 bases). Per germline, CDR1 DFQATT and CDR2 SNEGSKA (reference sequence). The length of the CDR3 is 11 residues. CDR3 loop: CLGTRNTEAFF. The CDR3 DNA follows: TGTCTCGGGACAAGGAACACTGAAGCTTTCTTT.